The 27 T cell receptor beta chains presented below share a single source sample, sequenced in a study of T cells in tumors after PD-1 blockade (dated by TCRdb to between 2019 and 2020). Library preparation used the immunoSEQ multiplex PCR assay. In TCRdb, the immuneACCESS table is reduced to in-frame sequences with V and J assigned. These tables do not hold every clone; where another copy was compared, an unresolved V gene accounts for under half, and the others remain unexplained. This sample holds fewer than 15,000 clones; 63% were observed only once. Less than 20% of the sample is taken by the ten largest. Per the publication, the time point label means: before anti-PD-1 therapy. Specimen: tumor tissue, collected before anti-PD-1 treatment. The receptor set was obtained from a human donor with basal cell carcinoma.

CDR3 sequence reads: CASSQVTVNTEAFF. As DNA, the CDR3 is TGCGCCAGCAGCCAAGTAACCGTGAACACTGAAGCTTTCTTT. This chain joins TRBV4-1 and TRBJ1-1; no clear D. The ends were cut back, 1 base at V and 0 bases at J, with 6 bases in the middle. Germline V gene sequence: CDR1 MGHRA, CDR2 YSYEKL. CDR3 size: 14 residues.

V and J are TRBV25-1 and TRBJ2-7; D not certain. The CDR3 covers 11 residues. Trimming stripped 1 base from V and 4 bases from J, with 2 bases between. Germline V gene lookup returns CDR1 MGHDK and CDR2 SYGVNS. The CDR3 nucleotides read TGTGCCAGCAGTGAATCGTACGAGCAGTACTTC. It is translated as CASSESYEQYF.

In nucleotides, the CDR3 is TGCAGCGTTCCTACAGGACCAGACCAAAACATTCAGTACTTC. Translation: CSVPTGPDQNIQYF. The V call is TRBV29-1, the J call TRBJ2-4; a possible D gene is TRBD1 (5 bases). The CDR3 covers 14 residues. The V gene lost 5 bases and the J gene lost 5 bases, with 16 bases spanning the gap. CDR1 and CDR2 (germline): SQVTM, ANQGSEA.

This rearrangement joins TRBV24-1 to TRBJ1-4, with D uncertain. Germline lookup yields CDR1 KGHDR and CDR2 SFDVKD. V was cut by 4 bases and J by 4 bases, with 15 bases left in between. This CDR3 comprises 16 residues. DNA of the CDR3: TGTGCCACCAGTGACCCGGCGGGGTCTGGTAATGAAAAACTGTTTTTT. Its protein is CATSDPAGSGNEKLFF.

This clone is termed medium-sized. The chain is built from TRBV24-1 and TRBJ1-1; D is unclear. The germline V gene has CDR1 KGHDR and CDR2 SFDVKD. Trimming removed 4 bases from V and 6 bases from J, with 11 bases in between. This CDR3 contains 13 residues. The CDR3 loop is CATSDPLQAEAFF. Written as DNA, the CDR3 is TGTGCCACCAGTGACCCCCTTCAGGCTGAAGCTTTCTTT.

V usage is TRBV9 and J usage is TRBJ2-3, with 10 bases lining up with TRBD1. CDR1 and CDR2 from the germline V gene are SGDLS and YYNGEE. V gave up 4 bases and J gave up 3 bases; unmatched junction bases: 2. The CDR3 extends over 14 amino acids. CDR3 in amino acids: CASSWTGGTDTQYF. The CDR3 region has the DNA TGTGCCAGCAGCTGGACAGGGGGGACAGATACGCAGTATTTT.

V gene TRBV27 combines with J gene TRBJ1-6; D is perhaps TRBD1 (5 bases). The CDR3 totals 16 residues. Trimming removed 3 bases from V and 14 bases from J, with 23 bases in between. Germline V gene lookup returns CDR1 MNHEY and CDR2 SMNVEV (reference sequence). The chain's CDR3 is CASSLPSGLHLGALHF. CDR3 nucleotide sequence: TGTGCCAGCAGTTTGCCCTCGGGGCTACATTTAGGGGCCCTCCACTTT.

This sequence joins TRBV30 and TRBJ2-3; a weak D match, TRBD1 (5 bases). This CDR3 spans 14 amino acids. Deletions cut 5 bases from V and 1 base from J, with 13 bases between. CDR1 and CDR2 from the germline V gene are GTSNPN and SVGIG (reference sequence). The CDR3 reads CAWDKQGGTDTQYF. CDR3 sequence (DNA): TGTGCCTGGGATAAGCAGGGTGGCACAGATACGCAGTATTTT.

The J gene is TRBJ2-1, the V gene TRBV25-1; D uncertain. The V end was cut by 4 bases, the J end by 6 bases, with 13 bases between. Germline V lookup: CDR1 MGHDK, CDR2 SYGVNS. This CDR3 has 14 amino acids. The CDR3 reads CASSVSFARNEQFF. In DNA, the CDR3 is TGTGCCAGCAGTGTTTCGTTTGCCCGCAATGAGCAGTTCTTC.

V is TRBV30 and J is TRBJ2-6; D is perhaps TRBD1 (5 bases). Germline CDR1 reads GTSNPN; CDR2 reads SVGIG (reference sequence). This CDR3 contains 13 residues. Deletions cut 2 bases from V and 3 bases from J, with 5 bases between. The CDR3 sequence is CAWSRGGANVLTF. The DNA for the CDR3 is TGTGCCTGGAGTAGGGGTGGGGCCAACGTCCTGACTTTC.

The chain links TRBV6-5 to TRBJ2-7; D is unresolved. CDR1 is MNHEY and CDR2 is SVGAGI in the germline V gene. CDR3 length equals 13 residues. Between the trimmed V and J ends, which lost 7 bases and 4 bases, there was a span of 14 bases. The chain's CDR3 is CASNRRRGYEQYF. The CDR3 DNA is TGTGCCAGCAATAGGCGGCGTGGGTACGAGCAGTACTTC.

As DNA, the CDR3 is TGTGCCAGCAGTCGACGCAACACCGGGGAGCTGTTTTTT. This encodes CASSRRNTGELFF. The rearrangement uses TRBV7-9 and TRBJ2-2; D is uncertain. CDR3 length: 13 residues. Per germline, CDR1 SEHNR and CDR2 FQNEAQ (reference sequence). V was clipped by 6 bases and J by 2 bases, with 7 bases between them.

This clone was observed a few times. This chain connects TRBV29-1 to TRBJ2-7, with TRBD2 matching 13 bases. From germline, CDR1 is SQVTM and CDR2 ANQGSEA. V shed 7 bases, J shed 2 bases, and the junction held 5 bases outside the gene matches. The length of the CDR3 is 14 residues. The CDR3 loop is CSAGGTSGTYEQYF. The CDR3, as DNA: TGCAGCGCAGGCGGGACTAGCGGGACCTACGAGCAGTACTTC.

This sequence joins TRBV7-2 and TRBJ1-1, with TRBD1 matching 12 bases. The CDR3 is 16 residues long. Per germline, CDR1 SGHTA and CDR2 FQGNSA. J lost 8 bases, V lost 2 bases, and 9 bases had no gene match. The CDR3 protein is CASSLTGPGQGAEAFF. DNA for the CDR3: TGTGCCAGCAGCTTAACGGGACCGGGACAGGGGGCCGAAGCTTTCTTT.

This clone is medium-sized. The chain has TRBV7-9 and TRBJ1-4; 12 bases map to TRBD1. Germline lookup yields CDR1 SEHNR and CDR2 FQNEAQ (reference sequence). The CDR3 runs to 16 residues. The J segment lost 5 bases and the V segment lost 5 bases, leaving 6 bases of the junction unmatched. The CDR3 sequence: CASSRAGQGANEKLFF. CDR3 bases: TGTGCCAGCAGCCGAGCGGGACAGGGGGCAAATGAAAAACTGTTTTTT.

J is TRBJ2-3 and V is TRBV5-1; D may be TRBD1 (6 bases). CDR1 and CDR2 from the germline V gene are SGHRS and YFSETQ. The CDR3 length is 16 residues. Trimming removed 4 bases from V and 3 bases from J, with 18 bases in between. The CDR3 bases are TGCGCCAGCAGCCCTATGGTCAAGGGGGTAACAGATACGCAGTATTTT. Protein sequence: CASSPMVKGVTDTQYF. Together with reference TRBV5-1 and TRBJ2-3, the CDR3 gives the full variable domain: KAGVTQTPRYLIKTRGQQVTLSCSPISGHRSVSWYQQTPGQGLQFLFEYFSETQRNKGNFPGRFSGRQFSNSRSEMNVSTLELGDSALYLCASSPMVKGVTDTQYFGPGTRLTVL.

The chain joins TRBV2 to TRBJ2-2; TRBD1 agrees at 11 bases. Germline V gene data show CDR1 as SNHLY and CDR2 as FYNNEI. The CDR3 is made up of 17 amino acids. The V gene end was trimmed by 5 bases and the J gene end by 4 bases; junction bases not matched to a gene: 9. DNA for the CDR3: TGTGCCAGCAGTTTAAACCGGGGGACAGGGGGCACCGGGGAGCTGTTTTTT. It yields the protein CASSLNRGTGGTGELFF.

The V gene is TRBV7-9, the J gene TRBJ2-1, with D perhaps matching TRBD2 (7 bases). V was shortened by 7 bases and J by 0 bases, with 19 bases between the two germline ends. The CDR3 extends over 17 amino acids. Germline CDR1 and CDR2: SEHNR and FQNEAQ (reference sequence). The CDR3 nucleotides are TGTGCCAGCATCCCCTTAGGGGGACTAAGCTCCTACAATGAGCAGTTCTTC. This translates into CASIPLGGLSSYNEQFF.

The rearrangement uses TRBV4-3 and TRBJ1-5; D possibly corresponds to TRBD1 (6 bases). Trimming pared 2 bases from V and 2 bases from J, leaving 16 bases between. Germline V gene data show CDR1 as LGHNA and CDR2 as YSLEER. The CDR3 extends over 17 amino acids. This chain's CDR3 is CASSQNYGGGGNQPQHF. The CDR3 region has the DNA TGCGCCAGCAGCCAAAACTACGGAGGGGGAGGCAATCAGCCCCAGCATTTT.

This clone counts as medium-sized. The chain combines TRBV28 with TRBJ2-3; D is possibly TRBD2 (5 bases). V lost 2 bases and J lost 6, with 21 bases in between. The germline gives CDR1 MDHEN, CDR2 SYDVKM. CDR3 length: 17 amino acids. The CDR3 DNA reads as TGTGCCAGCAGTTTACCCCACGGGATCACCCGTGCGGATACGCAGTATTTT. This translates into CASSLPHGITRADTQYF.

This chain joins TRBV3-1 (or the pseudogene TRBV3-2) and TRBJ2-7, with a possible D match to TRBD2 (5 bases). The CDR3 runs 17 residues. V was pared by 4 bases and J by 0 bases, with 19 bases between. Germline values: CDR1 LGHDT, CDR2 YNNKEL (reference sequence). This CDR3 is CASSPPRGLTGSYEQYF. The CDR3 nucleotides are TGTGCCAGCAGCCCCCCTCGAGGGCTAACGGGCTCCTACGAGCAGTACTTC.

The V and J genes are TRBV7-2 and TRBJ1-3, with D possibly being TRBD1 (5 bases). The length of the CDR3 is 15 residues. The V gene lost 5 bases and the J gene lost 0 bases, with 11 bases spanning the gap. Looked up from germline, CDR1 is SGHTA and CDR2 is FQGNSA. The CDR3 DNA is TGTGCCAGCAGCCCGGGACGGTTCTCTGGAAACACCATATATTTT. Translating it yields CASSPGRFSGNTIYF.

The rearrangement links TRBV30 to TRBJ2-2; weak D call: TRBD2 (5 bases). The CDR3 has 14 amino acids. V lost 2 bases, J lost 6 bases, and 13 bases lay in between. Germline V lookup: CDR1 GTSNPN, CDR2 SVGIG (reference sequence). CDR3 region: CAWSRLAHSGELFF. CDR3 bases: TGTGCCTGGAGTCGGCTAGCTCATTCCGGGGAGCTGTTTTTT.

A few counts support this clone. The chain is built from TRBV6-1 and TRBJ2-2, with 9 bases aligning to TRBD2. Losses at the gene ends were 4 bases for V and 6 bases for J; bases not matched to a gene: 9. Germline V gene sequence: CDR1 MNHNS, CDR2 SASEGT. This CDR3 has 16 amino acids. The CDR3, as DNA: TGTGCCAGCAGTGCCCGACTAGCGGACGTGGCCGGGGAGCTGTTTTTT. As protein: CASSARLADVAGELFF.

The V gene is TRBV5-6, the J gene TRBJ2-7, with D perhaps TRBD1 or TRBD2 (6 bases each). The CDR3 runs to 14 residues. V gave up 5 bases and J gave up 7 bases, with 19 bases separating them. CDR1 and CDR2 (germline): SGHDT, YYEEEE. CDR3 amino acids: CASSSTPGAPEQYF. Here the CDR3 DNA reads TGTGCCAGCAGTTCTACCCCGGGGGCCCCGGAGCAGTACTTC. The variable domain in full, with the rest retrieved from reference TRBV5-6 and TRBJ2-7, is DAGVTQSPTHLIKTRGQQVTLRCSPKSGHDTVSWYQQALGQGPQFIFQYYEEEERQRGNFPDRFSGHQFPNYSSELNVNALLLGDSALYLCASSSTPGAPEQYFGPGTRLTVT.

This chain uses TRBV27 with TRBJ2-1; TRBD2 matches at 12 bases. Germline values: CDR1 MNHEY, CDR2 SMNVEV (reference sequence). The CDR3 extends over 13 amino acids. V was clipped by 8 bases and J by 4 bases; unmatched bases: 0. The CDR3 spells CASGTSGYNEQFF. As DNA, the CDR3 is TGTGCCAGCGGGACTAGCGGGTACAATGAGCAGTTCTTC.

The genes are TRBV14 and TRBJ1-1, with no clear D. Trimming took off 4 bases at V and 0 bases at J, with 9 bases between the two ends. Germline V CDR1 and CDR2: SGHDN, FVKESK. The CDR3 has 14 residues. The CDR3 nucleotides are TGTGCCAGCAGCCTCCCGGGTATGAACACTGAAGCTTTCTTT. Amino acids: CASSLPGMNTEAFF.